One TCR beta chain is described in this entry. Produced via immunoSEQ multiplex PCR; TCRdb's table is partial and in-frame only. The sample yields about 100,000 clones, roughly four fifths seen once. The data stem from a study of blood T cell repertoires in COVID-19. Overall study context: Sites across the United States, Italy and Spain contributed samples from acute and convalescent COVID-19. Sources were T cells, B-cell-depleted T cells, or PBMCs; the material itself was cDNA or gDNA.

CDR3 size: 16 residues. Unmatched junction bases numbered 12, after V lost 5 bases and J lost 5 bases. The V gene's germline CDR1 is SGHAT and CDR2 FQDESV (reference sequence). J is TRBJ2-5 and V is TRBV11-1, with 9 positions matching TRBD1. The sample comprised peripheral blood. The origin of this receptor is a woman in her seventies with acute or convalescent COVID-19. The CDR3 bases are TGTGCCAGCAGCGCCAACAGGGGGCCTGTACGGGAGACCCAGTACTTC. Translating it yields CASSANRGPVRETQYF. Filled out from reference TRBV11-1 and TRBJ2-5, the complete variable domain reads EAEVAQSPRYKITEKSQAVAFWCDPISGHATLYWYRQILGQGPELLVQFQDESVVDDSQLPKDRFSAERLKGVDSTLKIQPAELGDSAMYLCASSANRGPVRETQYFGPGTRLLVL.